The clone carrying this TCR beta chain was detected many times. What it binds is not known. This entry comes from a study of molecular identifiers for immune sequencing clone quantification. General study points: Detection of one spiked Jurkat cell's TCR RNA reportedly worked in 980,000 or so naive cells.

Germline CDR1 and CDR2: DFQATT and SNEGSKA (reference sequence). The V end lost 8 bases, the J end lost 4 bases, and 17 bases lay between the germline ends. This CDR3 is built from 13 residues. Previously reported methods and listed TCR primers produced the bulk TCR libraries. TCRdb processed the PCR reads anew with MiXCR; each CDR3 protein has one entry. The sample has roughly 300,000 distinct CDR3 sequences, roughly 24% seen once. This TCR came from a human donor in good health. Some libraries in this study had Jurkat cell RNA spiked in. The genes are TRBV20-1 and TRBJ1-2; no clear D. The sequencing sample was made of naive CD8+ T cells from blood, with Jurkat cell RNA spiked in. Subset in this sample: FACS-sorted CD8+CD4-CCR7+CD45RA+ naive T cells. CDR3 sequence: CSRTPTGIYGYTF. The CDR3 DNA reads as TGCAGTCGAACTCCGACGGGGATCTATGGCTACACCTTC.